This T cell receptor (beta chain) was recovered during a study of blood T cell repertoires in COVID-19. Study background: From the United States, Italy and Spain came samples of acute and convalescent COVID-19. PBMCs, B-cell-depleted T cells, or T cells were the source of the cDNA or gDNA that made up the material.

Germline V gene sequence: CDR1 SNHLY, CDR2 FYNNEI. With V trimmed by 6 bases and J by 3 bases, 3 bases remained unmatched. This CDR3 is 14 amino acids long. How the authors handled the data: Reference gene primer amplification gave nucleated cell count estimates. The protocol was immunoSEQ multiplex PCR, while the TCRdb copy is restricted to in-frame clones and leaves out a portion. V and J calls and clone size come straight from that table; D and trimming were deduced from the DNA. The sample holds a few hundred thousand clones; approximately 84% are singletons and the top ten take under 2%. The sequencing sample was made of peripheral blood. The chain employs TRBV2 and TRBJ1-5; 9 bases fit TRBD1. The sequence was obtained from a man aged 40-49 years with active or convalescent COVID-19. CDR3 protein: CASSNRGHNQPQHF. The CDR3 region has the DNA TGTGCCAGCAGCAACAGGGGGCACAATCAGCCCCAGCATTTT.